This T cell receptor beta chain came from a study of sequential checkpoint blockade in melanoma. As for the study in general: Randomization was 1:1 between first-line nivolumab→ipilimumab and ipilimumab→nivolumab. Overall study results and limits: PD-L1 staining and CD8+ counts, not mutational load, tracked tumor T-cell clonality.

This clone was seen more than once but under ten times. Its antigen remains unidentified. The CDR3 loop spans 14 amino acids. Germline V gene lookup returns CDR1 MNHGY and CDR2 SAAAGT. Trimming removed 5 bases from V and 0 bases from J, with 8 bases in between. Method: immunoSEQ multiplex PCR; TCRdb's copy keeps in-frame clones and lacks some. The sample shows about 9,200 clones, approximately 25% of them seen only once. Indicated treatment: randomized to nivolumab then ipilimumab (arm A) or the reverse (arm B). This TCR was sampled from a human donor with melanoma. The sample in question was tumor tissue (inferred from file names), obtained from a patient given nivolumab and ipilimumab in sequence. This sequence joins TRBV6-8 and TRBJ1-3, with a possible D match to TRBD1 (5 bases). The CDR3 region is CASSRGDSGNTIYF. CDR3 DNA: TGTGCCAGCAGTCGGGGGGACTCTGGAAACACCATATATTTT.